The 27 T cell receptor beta chains presented below share a single source sample, sequenced in a study of blood T cells in healthy people across ages. Using a J-beta primer mix together with a sample-barcoded 5' primer, a second PCR was run for roughly 6 to 12 cycles. TCRdb ran MiXCR on the 5' RACE reads and lists one entry per CDR3 protein. The data contain over 1,200,000 distinct CDR3 sequences, around 55% of them seen just once; the ten biggest clones take up roughly 6.3%. Material: blood. The receptor set was obtained from a man between 18 and 29 years old in good health.

This sequence joins TRBV2 and TRBJ2-3; the match to TRBD2 covers 12 bases. Germline V gene lookup returns CDR1 SNHLY and CDR2 FYNNEI. This CDR3 is built from 20 residues. V lost 3 bases and J lost 2; bases outside the gene matches: 15. CDR3 protein: CASSERRIPGTSGYTDTQYF. The CDR3 DNA follows: TGTGCCAGCAGTGAGCGAAGAATCCCGGGGACTAGCGGGTACACAGATACGCAGTATTTT.

This sequence joins TRBV10-1 and TRBJ2-1; the D is unclear. V lost 4 bases, J lost 2 bases, and 15 bases lay in between. Germline V CDR1 and CDR2: WNHNN, SYGVQD (reference sequence). CDR3 length equals 16 residues. The CDR3 DNA is TGCGCCAGCAGTGGGAGTACGGGCTTGGCCTACAATGAGCAGTTCTTC. Protein sequence: CASSGSTGLAYNEQFF.

This chain links TRBV11-1 with TRBJ2-5, with D perhaps TRBD1 or TRBD2 (6 bases each). V lost 5 bases, J lost 11 bases, and 24 bases lay in between. From germline, CDR1 is SGHAT and CDR2 FQDESV (reference sequence). The CDR3 contains 15 residues. The CDR3 region is CASSQVEGQNNGQYF. The CDR3 nucleotides are TGTGCCAGCAGCCAAGTGGAGGGACAAAACAACGGGCAGTACTTC.

This clonotype was counted a few times. The chain joins TRBV20-1 to TRBJ1-2; possibly TRBD1 for D (6 bases). Trimming took 6 bases from V and 8 from J, leaving 16 bases between them. The germline CDR1 and CDR2 sequences are DFQATT and SNEGSKA (reference sequence). The CDR3 runs 12 residues. The CDR3 sequence is CSAGWGAGGYTF. The CDR3, as DNA: TGCAGTGCCGGCTGGGGGGCTGGGGGCTACACCTTC.

The genes are TRBV6-2 or TRBV6-3 and TRBJ1-1, with 9 bases that match TRBD1. With 5 bases clipped from V and 4 bases from J, the junction kept 8 bases outside the gene matches. The CDR3 is 15 amino acids. Germline CDR1 reads MNHEY; CDR2 reads SVGEGT. The CDR3 DNA is TGTGCCAGCAGTCGGGACAGGGTGTTTGGCACTGAAGCTTTCTTT. Translating gives CASSRDRVFGTEAFF.

This chain joins TRBV20-1 and TRBJ2-2; 7 bases fit TRBD1. Looked up from germline, CDR1 is DFQATT and CDR2 is SNEGSKA (reference sequence). The CDR3 runs to 14 residues. V gave up 4 bases and J gave up 0 bases; unmatched junction bases: 2. In DNA form, the CDR3 reads TGCAGTGCTAAGGGACAGACGAACACCGGGGAGCTGTTTTTT. Its translation is CSAKGQTNTGELFF.

This chain links TRBV6-1 with TRBJ2-5, with D unresolved. Trimming pared 5 bases from V and 5 bases from J, leaving 15 bases between. Germline assignment: CDR1 MNHNS and CDR2 SASEGT. This CDR3 contains 14 residues. The CDR3 nucleotides read TGTGCCAGCAGTAACCTACACGGCTTCGAGACCCAGTACTTC. Translated, it gives CASSNLHGFETQYF.

The rearrangement uses TRBV20-1 and TRBJ2-1, with TRBD2 matching 15 bases. This CDR3 contains 20 residues. Germline assignment: CDR1 DFQATT and CDR2 SNEGSKA (reference sequence). The junction had 11 bases not matched to a gene; V was cut back by 2 bases and J by 0 bases. The CDR3 DNA follows: TGCAGTGCTAGAAATACAGGACTAGCGGGAGGGCAGATCTCCTACAATGAGCAGTTCTTC. This encodes CSARNTGLAGGQISYNEQFF.

This clonotype came up a few times. The genes are TRBV2 and TRBJ2-7; 7 bases fit TRBD1. CDR3 length: 12 amino acids. Germline V gene lookup returns CDR1 SNHLY and CDR2 FYNNEI. V shed 10 bases, J shed 1 base, and the junction held 4 bases outside the gene matches. DNA for the CDR3: TGTGCCACCCAGACAGGGTCCTACGAGCAGTACTTC. It codes for CATQTGSYEQYF.

This clonotype turned up a few times. This chain links TRBV6-5 with TRBJ2-7; D unclear. This CDR3 region has 13 residues. CDR1 MNHEY and CDR2 SVGAGI come from the germline V gene. V was cut by 4 bases and J by 1 base, with 8 bases left in between. The CDR3 coding sequence is TGTGCCAGCAGTTCACTACTATCCTACGAGCAGTACTTC. Its translation: CASSSLLSYEQYF.

The V call is TRBV20-1, the J call TRBJ2-1, with D perhaps TRBD1 (5 bases). CDR1 is DFQATT and CDR2 is SNEGSKA in the germline V gene (reference sequence). V gave up 6 bases and J gave up 5 bases, with 11 bases separating them. The CDR3 has 12 residues. CDR3 region: CSAGPGDNEQFF. The CDR3 DNA sequence: TGCAGTGCGGGGCCCGGTGACAATGAGCAGTTCTTC.

The gene calls are TRBV9 and TRBJ1-2; D ambiguous. Trimming left V 0 bases short and J 0 bases short, with 24 bases between. From germline, CDR1 is SGDLS and CDR2 YYNGEE. The CDR3 spans 20 residues. The CDR3 nucleotides read TGTGCCAGCAGCGTAGCTGTCTCCCCTTTAAGGGCCACACCTAACTATGGCTACACCTTC. It yields the protein CASSVAVSPLRATPNYGYTF.

The chain links TRBV6-5 to TRBJ2-5, with 7 bases that match TRBD2. The CDR3 has 14 amino acids. The ends lost 6 bases at V and 0 bases at J; junction bases unmatched: 4. Germline V gives CDR1 MNHEY, CDR2 SVGAGI. CDR3 residues: CASSNGGYQETQYF. The CDR3 DNA sequence: TGTGCCAGCAGCAACGGGGGGTACCAAGAGACCCAGTACTTC.

The sample holds a few counts of this clonotype. This rearrangement joins TRBV4-2 to TRBJ2-5, with D tentatively TRBD1 (5 bases). With 0 bases removed from V and 4 bases from J, the gap between germline ends came to 12 bases. The CDR3 has 15 amino acids. Germline V gene lookup returns CDR1 LGHNA and CDR2 YNFKEQ. CDR3 protein: CASSQETQGTETQYF. The CDR3 region has the DNA TGTGCCAGCAGCCAAGAAACGCAGGGAACAGAGACCCAGTACTTC.

This clonotype was observed a few times. The J gene is TRBJ2-6, the V gene TRBV27; TRBD1 might be the D (6 bases). Between the trimmed V and J ends, which lost 7 bases and 2 bases, there was a span of 15 bases. Germline lookup yields CDR1 MNHEY and CDR2 SMNVEV (reference sequence). The CDR3 consists of 16 residues. The CDR3 nucleotides are TGTGCCAGCAAAACAGGGAAACGGCCTGGGGCCAACGTCCTGACTTTC. This sequence encodes CASKTGKRPGANVLTF.

The gene calls are TRBV29-1 and TRBJ1-2, with 9 nucleotides matching TRBD1. The CDR3 totals 13 residues. Unmatched junction bases numbered 4, after V lost 4 bases and J lost 4 bases. Germline-derived CDR1 and CDR2 are SQVTM and ANQGSEA. In DNA form, the CDR3 reads TGCAGCGTTGGGGGACAGGGATCCTATGGCTACACCTTC. This sequence encodes CSVGGQGSYGYTF.

The J gene is TRBJ1-2, the V gene TRBV18; a possible D gene is TRBD1 (5 bases). The length of the CDR3 is 13 residues. Trimming removed 2 bases at V and 6 bases at J, with 10 bases between. Germline assignment: CDR1 KGHSH and CDR2 LQKENI. This CDR3 is CASSPGDGHGYTF. The DNA of the CDR3 is TGTGCCAGCTCACCAGGGGACGGGCATGGCTACACCTTC.

The table lists this clonotype with a count of one. This chain connects TRBV15 to TRBJ2-7; D perhaps matches TRBD1 (7 bases). The CDR3 consists of 15 residues. The germline V gene encodes CDR1 LNHNV and CDR2 YYDKDF (reference sequence). The V gene lost 2 bases and the J gene lost 3 bases, with 14 bases spanning the gap. The CDR3 DNA reads as TGTGCCACCAGCAGATCTGGACAGGAGGGCTACGAGCAGTACTTC. Amino acids: CATSRSGQEGYEQYF.

This sequence joins TRBV7-2 and TRBJ1-5, with 8 bases lining up with TRBD1. Looked up from germline, CDR1 is SGHTA and CDR2 is FQGNSA. The V segment lost 5 bases and the J segment 11 bases; nucleotides outside the gene matches: 11. This CDR3 is built from 14 residues. As DNA, the CDR3 is TGTGCCAGCAGCCCGAACCGGGACAGGAGGACCCAGCATTTT. Translating gives CASSPNRDRRTQHF.

This clonotype appeared a few times. The chain carries TRBV27 and TRBJ2-1; 10 bases fit TRBD2. Matching the DNA end better, TRBJ2-7 makes the J call doubtful. The length of the CDR3 is 14 residues. Germline V lookup: CDR1 MNHEY, CDR2 SMNVEV (reference sequence). CDR3 residues: CASSEAGGTYEQYF. In DNA form, the CDR3 reads TGTGCCAGCAGTGAAGCGGGAGGGACCTACGAGCAGTACTTC.

The genes are TRBV7-2 and TRBJ1-6; 9 bases align to TRBD1. The ends lost 5 bases at V and 2 bases at J; junction bases unmatched: 4. The CDR3 is 16 amino acids. The germline CDR1 and CDR2 sequences are SGHTA and FQGNSA. The CDR3 sequence: CASSADRGTYNSPLHF. CDR3 nucleotides: TGTGCCAGCAGCGCGGACAGGGGCACCTATAATTCACCCCTCCACTTT.

This chain uses TRBV6-1 with TRBJ2-7; 7 bases are a match to TRBD1. This CDR3 region has 15 residues. V was clipped by 6 bases and J by 2 bases; unmatched bases: 10. Germline V CDR1 and CDR2: MNHNS, SASEGT. The CDR3 is CASRENRGLAYEQYF. The CDR3 region has the DNA TGTGCCAGCAGGGAAAACAGGGGTTTAGCCTACGAGCAGTACTTC.

The rearrangement uses TRBV29-1 and TRBJ2-1; possibly TRBD2 for D (5 bases). The CDR3 length is 14 residues. The germline V and J ends were trimmed by 7 bases and 0 bases, with 13 bases remaining between them. Per germline, CDR1 SQVTM and CDR2 ANQGSEA. This CDR3 reads CSGTGGNSYNEQFF. The CDR3 DNA reads as TGCAGCGGAACTGGAGGCAACTCCTACAATGAGCAGTTCTTC.

The V call is TRBV6-2 or TRBV6-3, the J call TRBJ2-1, with 9 bases that match TRBD1. Looked up from germline, CDR1 is MNHEY and CDR2 is SVGEGT. Trimming took 2 bases from V and 7 from J; bases not matched to a gene: 6. The CDR3 covers 15 residues. The CDR3 DNA follows: TGTGCCAGCAGTTACCGACAGGGGGTCAAGAATGAGCAGTTCTTC. Its translation: CASSYRQGVKNEQFF.

This clonotype showed up just once. The chain combines TRBV4-1 with TRBJ2-7; either TRBD1 or TRBD2 may fit D (6 bases each). Germline V lookup: CDR1 MGHRA, CDR2 YSYEKL. The CDR3 totals 15 residues. V was pared by 5 bases and J by 9 bases, with 23 bases between. The CDR3 bases are TGCGCCAGCAGCTACCCGGGGGCCACGATCTTCGGGCAGTACTTC. This codes for CASSYPGATIFGQYF.

A word on this clonotype: One end of the junction varies from germline; a read error may be responsible. The V and J genes are TRBV20-1 and TRBJ2-1, with D tentatively TRBD2 (7 bases). Germline CDR1 is DFQATT and CDR2 is SNEGSKA (reference sequence). CDR3 length: 17 residues. The CDR3: CSALAINREGFSNEQFF. DNA of the CDR3: TGCAGTGCCCTCGCAATCAACAGGGAGGGATTCTCCAATGAACAGTTCTTC.

This chain uses TRBV6-6 with TRBJ2-5; 9 bases are shared with TRBD2. Unmatched junction bases numbered 6, after V lost 2 bases and J lost 5 bases. Germline assignment: CDR1 MNHNY and CDR2 SVGAGI (reference sequence). CDR3 length: 15 amino acids. CDR3 DNA: TGTGCCAGCAGTTACGTCGCGGGAGGGGTGGAGACCCAGTACTTC. It encodes CASSYVAGGVETQYF.